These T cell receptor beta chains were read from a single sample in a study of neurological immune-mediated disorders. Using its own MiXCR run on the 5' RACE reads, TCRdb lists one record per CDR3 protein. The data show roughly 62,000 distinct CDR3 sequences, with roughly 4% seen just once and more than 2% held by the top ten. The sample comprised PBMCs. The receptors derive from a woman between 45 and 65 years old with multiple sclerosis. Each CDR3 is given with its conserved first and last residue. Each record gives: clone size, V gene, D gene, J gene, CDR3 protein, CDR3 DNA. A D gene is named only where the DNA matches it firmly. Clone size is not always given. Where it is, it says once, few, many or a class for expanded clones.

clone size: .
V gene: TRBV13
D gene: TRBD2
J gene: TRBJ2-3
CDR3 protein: CASSLVAGGPTDTQNF
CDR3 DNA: TGTGCCAGCAGCTTAGTAGCGGGAGGGCCCACAGATACGCAGAATTTT

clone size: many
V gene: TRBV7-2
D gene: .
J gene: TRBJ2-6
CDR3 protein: CASSPDPTGSSGANVLTF
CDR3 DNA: TGTGCCAGCAGCCCGGACCCTACCGGGAGCTCTGGGGCCAACGTCCTGACTTTC

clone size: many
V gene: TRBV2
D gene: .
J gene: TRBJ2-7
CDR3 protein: CASSLTDEQYF
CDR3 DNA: TGTGCCAGCAGTTTGACGGACGAGCAGTACTTC

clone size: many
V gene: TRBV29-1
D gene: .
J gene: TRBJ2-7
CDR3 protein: CSVKGVGGYEQYF
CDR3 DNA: TGCAGCGTGAAAGGAGTAGGGGGTTACGAGCAGTACTTC

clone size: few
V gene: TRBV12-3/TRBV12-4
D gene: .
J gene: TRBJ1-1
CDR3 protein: CASSPDWGKTTEAFF
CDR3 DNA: TGTGCCAGCAGCCCTGATTGGGGGAAGACCACTGAAGCTTTCTTT

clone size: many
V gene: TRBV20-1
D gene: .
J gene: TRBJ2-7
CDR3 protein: CSALLPRSYEQYF
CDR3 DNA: TGCAGTGCCCTGTTGCCCAGGTCCTACGAGCAGTACTTC

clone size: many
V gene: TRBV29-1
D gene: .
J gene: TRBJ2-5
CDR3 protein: CSAGLTGWGETQYF
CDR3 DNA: TGCAGCGCGGGACTCACAGGGTGGGGAGAGACCCAGTACTTC

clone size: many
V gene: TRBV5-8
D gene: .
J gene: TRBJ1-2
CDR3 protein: CASSLNLRYGYTF
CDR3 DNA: TGTGCCAGCAGCTTGAATTTACGGTATGGCTACACCTTC

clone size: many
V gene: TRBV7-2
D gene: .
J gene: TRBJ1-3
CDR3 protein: CASRPASGNTIYF
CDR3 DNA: TGTGCCAGCAGGCCTGCCTCTGGAAACACCATATATTTT

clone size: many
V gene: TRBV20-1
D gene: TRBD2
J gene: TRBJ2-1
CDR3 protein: CSARMVSGRYNEQFF
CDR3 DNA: TGCAGTGCTAGAATGGTTAGCGGGCGTTACAATGAGCAGTTCTTC

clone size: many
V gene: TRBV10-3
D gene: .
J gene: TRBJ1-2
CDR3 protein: CAISERWEANYGYTF
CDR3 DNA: TGTGCCATCAGTGAGAGGTGGGAAGCTAACTATGGCTACACCTTC

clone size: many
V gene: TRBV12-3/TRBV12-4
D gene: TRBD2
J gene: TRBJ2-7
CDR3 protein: CASSLHGRYEQYF
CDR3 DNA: TGTGCCAGCAGTTTACACGGGAGGTACGAGCAGTACTTC

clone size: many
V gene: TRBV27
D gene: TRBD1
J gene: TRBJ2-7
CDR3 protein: CASSSFDRDYEQYF
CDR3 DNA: TGTGCCAGCAGTTCATTCGACAGGGACTACGAGCAGTACTTC

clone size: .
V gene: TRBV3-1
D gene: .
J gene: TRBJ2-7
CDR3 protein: CASSQGRLEQYF
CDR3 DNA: TGTGCCAGCAGCCAAGGACGGCTCGAGCAGTACTTC

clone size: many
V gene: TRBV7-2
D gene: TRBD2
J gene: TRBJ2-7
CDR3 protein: CASSPLSSGTYEQYF
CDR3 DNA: TGTGCCAGCAGCCCCTTGTCCAGCGGGACCTACGAGCAGTACTTC

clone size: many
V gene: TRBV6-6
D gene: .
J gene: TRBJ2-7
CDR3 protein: CASTPEGLASYEQYF
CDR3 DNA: TGTGCCAGCACCCCTGAGGGGCTGGCCTCCTACGAGCAGTACTTC

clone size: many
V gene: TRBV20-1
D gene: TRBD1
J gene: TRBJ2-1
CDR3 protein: CSPKTGAYNEQFF
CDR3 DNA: TGCAGTCCCAAGACAGGGGCCTACAATGAGCAGTTCTTC

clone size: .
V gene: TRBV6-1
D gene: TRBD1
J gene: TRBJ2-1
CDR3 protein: CASRRQGSSYNEQFF
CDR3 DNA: TGTGCCAGCAGAAGACAGGGGAGCTCCTACAATGAGCAGTTCTTC

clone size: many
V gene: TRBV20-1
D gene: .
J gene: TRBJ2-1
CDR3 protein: CSADLPPYNEQFF
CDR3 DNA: TGCAGTGCTGACCTCCCCCCGTACAATGAGCAGTTCTTC

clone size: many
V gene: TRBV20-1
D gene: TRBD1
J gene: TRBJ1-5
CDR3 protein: CSAREGQGGNQPQHF
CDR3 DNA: TGCAGTGCTAGAGAGGGACAGGGAGGCAATCAGCCCCAGCATTTT

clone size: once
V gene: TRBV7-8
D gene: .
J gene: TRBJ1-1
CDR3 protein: CASSLKDLVTEAFF
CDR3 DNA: TGTGCCAGCAGCTTAAAAGATTTAGTAACTGAAGCTTTCTTT

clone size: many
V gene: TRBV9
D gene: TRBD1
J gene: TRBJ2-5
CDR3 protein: CASSVVSGTGQETQYF
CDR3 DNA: TGTGCCAGCAGCGTGGTCTCCGGGACAGGGCAAGAGACCCAGTACTTC

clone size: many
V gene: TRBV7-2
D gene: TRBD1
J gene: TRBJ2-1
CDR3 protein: CASSSGQGTNEQFF
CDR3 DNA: TGTGCCAGCAGCTCGGGACAGGGAACAAATGAGCAGTTCTTC

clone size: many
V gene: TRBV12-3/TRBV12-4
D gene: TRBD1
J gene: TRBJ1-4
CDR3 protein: CASSETGGSEKLFF
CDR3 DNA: TGTGCCAGCAGTGAGACAGGGGGAAGTGAAAAACTGTTTTTT

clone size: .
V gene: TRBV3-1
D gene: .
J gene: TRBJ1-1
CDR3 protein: CASSHLGTEAFF
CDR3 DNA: TGTGCCAGCAGTCACTTGGGGACTGAAGCTTTCTTT

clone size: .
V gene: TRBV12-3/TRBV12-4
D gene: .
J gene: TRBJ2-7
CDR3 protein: CASSFPGLGLYEQYF
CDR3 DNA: TGTGCCAGCAGTTTCCCGGGTCTGGGGCTCTACGAGCAGTACTTC

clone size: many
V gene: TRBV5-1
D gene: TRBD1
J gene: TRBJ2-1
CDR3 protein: CASSLRRSGQSPYNEQFF
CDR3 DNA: TGCGCCAGCAGCTTGAGACGGTCGGGACAGAGCCCCTACAATGAGCAGTTCTTC

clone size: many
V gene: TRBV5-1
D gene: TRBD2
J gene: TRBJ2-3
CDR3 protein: CASSLRASGSGTDTQYF
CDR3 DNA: TGCGCCAGCAGCTTGAGGGCTAGCGGGAGCGGTACAGATACGCAGTATTTT

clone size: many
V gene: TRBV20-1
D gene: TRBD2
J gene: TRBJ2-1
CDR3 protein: CSAPTSGSYNEQFF
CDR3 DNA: TGCAGTGCGCCCACGAGCGGGAGCTACAATGAGCAGTTCTTC

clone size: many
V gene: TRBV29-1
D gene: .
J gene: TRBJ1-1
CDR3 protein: CSILPSLNTEAFF
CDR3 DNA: TGCAGCATCCTCCCCAGTCTGAACACTGAAGCTTTCTTT

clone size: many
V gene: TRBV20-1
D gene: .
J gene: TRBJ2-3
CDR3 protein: CSASSASGTDTQYF
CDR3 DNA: TGCAGTGCTAGCTCGGCTAGCGGCACAGATACGCAGTATTTT

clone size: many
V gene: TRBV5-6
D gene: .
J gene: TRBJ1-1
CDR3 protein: CASSTPGLRMNTEAFF
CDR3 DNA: TGTGCCAGCAGCACCCCGGGACTGAGGATGAACACTGAAGCTTTCTTT

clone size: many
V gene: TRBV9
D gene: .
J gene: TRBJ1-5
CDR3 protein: CASSVDGGPQHF
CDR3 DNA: TGTGCCAGCAGCGTAGATGGGGGGCCCCAGCATTTT

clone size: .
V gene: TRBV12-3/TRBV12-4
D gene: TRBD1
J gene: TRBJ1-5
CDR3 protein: CASSPGTGYSNQSQHF
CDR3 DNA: TGTGCCAGCAGCCCCGGGACAGGCTATAGCAATCAGTCCCAGCATTTT

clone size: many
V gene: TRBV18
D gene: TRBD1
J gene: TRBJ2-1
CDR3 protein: CASSPVPGQGAEQFF
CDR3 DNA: TGTGCCAGCTCACCTGTACCGGGACAGGGGGCTGAGCAGTTCTTC

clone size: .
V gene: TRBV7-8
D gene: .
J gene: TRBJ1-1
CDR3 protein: CASSLEGEVTEAFF
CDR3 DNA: TGTGCCAGCAGCTTAGAGGGCGAGGTCACTGAAGCTTTCTTT

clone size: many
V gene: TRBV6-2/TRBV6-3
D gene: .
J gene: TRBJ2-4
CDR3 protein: CASRRGGAQNIQYF
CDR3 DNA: TGTGCCAGCAGAAGGGGGGGGGCCCAAAACATTCAGTACTTC